This T cell receptor (beta chain) was found in a study of radiation and T cells in renal cell carcinoma. Study background: Nephrectomy followed 15 Gy stereotactic body radiation by 4 weeks. Study conclusions and caveats: Top tumor clonotypes rose in blood 2 weeks post-radiation, then contracted.

Repertoires were generated with immunoSEQ multiplex PCR, while TCRdb's copy carries only in-frame clones and drops some. The sample lists 100,000 to 150,000 clones; about 81% were seen once. As to time point: blood 2 weeks post-SBRT. The treatment: 15 Gy SBRT to primary tumor, nephrectomy 4 weeks later. The ends lost 3 bases at V and 4 bases at J; junction bases unmatched: 4. Germline values: CDR1 SGHAT, CDR2 FQNNGV. CDR3 length equals 15 residues. Remarks on this clone: Its antigen is as yet unknown.

The specimen was blood, collected from a patient whose treatment included radiotherapy and nephrectomy. This chain joins TRBV11-2 and TRBJ2-1; 9 positions agree with TRBD2. This sequence originates from a man aged 50 to 60 with renal cell carcinoma. The DNA for the CDR3 is TGTGCCAGCAGCTTTGCTAGCGGGACTTACAATGAGCAGTTCTTC. It is translated as CASSFASGTYNEQFF.